These T cell receptor beta chains were read from a single sample in a study of blood T cell repertoires in COVID-19. The assay was immunoSEQ multiplex PCR, and TCRdb's table has in-frame clones only and misses some. This table holds around 75,000 clones, 84% found once. Sequencing was done on a sample of peripheral blood. The receptors here all came from a man aged 50 to 59 with COVID-19, enrolled during active disease. Both conserved end residues are part of each CDR3. A D gene is named only where the DNA matches it firmly. The size of a clone is reported for some rows only, either as once, few or many, or as a class for expanded clones.

abundance	v_gene	d_gene	len	j_gene	CDR3aa	CDR3nt
-	TRBV20-1	-	16	TRBJ1-3	CSASWVGGSSGNTIYF	TGCAGTGCTAGTTGGGTGGGGGGGAGCTCTGGAAACACCATATATTTT
-	TRBV7-3	TRBD2	16	TRBJ2-5	CASSKVAGGPQETQYF	TGTGCCAGCAGCAAAGTAGCGGGGGGGCCCCAAGAGACCCAGTACTTC
-	TRBV6-5	-	16	TRBJ1-3	CASSYESGFSGNTIYF	TGTGCCAGCAGTTACGAATCAGGTTTCTCTGGAAACACCATATATTTT
-	TRBV4-1	-	14	TRBJ2-7	CASSPPLGVYEQYF	TGCGCCAGCAGCCCGCCTCTAGGCGTTTACGAGCAGTACTTC
-	TRBV4-1	TRBD1	15	TRBJ2-7	CASSLPGQGISEQYF	TGCGCCAGCAGCCTCCCGGGACAGGGAATTTCCGAGCAGTACTTC
-	TRBV2	-	13	TRBJ1-2	CASTLENPYGYTF	TGTGCCAGCACCCTAGAAAACCCCTATGGCTACACCTTC
-	TRBV10-3	TRBD1	14	TRBJ2-7	CAIRQDRSSYEQYF	TGTGCCATCAGACAGGACAGGAGCTCCTACGAGCAGTACTTC
-	TRBV29-1	TRBD1	14	TRBJ2-3	CSVEGQGYADTQYF	TGCAGCGTTGAAGGACAGGGATATGCAGATACGCAGTATTTT
-	TRBV6-4	-	14	TRBJ2-2	CASSDSIWQGELFF	TGTGCCAGCAGTGACTCGATTTGGCAGGGGGAGCTGTTTTTT
-	TRBV3-1/TRBV3-2	TRBD2	16	TRBJ2-3	CASSQATSGGANTQYF	TGTGCCAGCAGCCAAGCCACTAGCGGGGGGGCGAATACGCAGTATTTT
-	TRBV5-1	TRBD2	16	TRBJ2-3	CASSPRPPSGGDTQYF	TGCGCCAGCAGCCCGCGTCCCCCTAGCGGGGGAGATACGCAGTATTTT
once	TRBV21-1	-	14	TRBJ2-7	CASRGTAHSYEQYF	TGTGCCAGCAGAGGGACAGCCCACTCCTACGAGCAGTACTTC
-	TRBV5-1	-	16	TRBJ2-5	CASSITGTGTQETQYF	TGCGCCAGCAGTATAACCGGGACTGGGACCCAAGAGACCCAGTACTTC
-	TRBV29-1	-	15	TRBJ2-7	CSVESLAGPTYEQYF	TGCAGCGTTGAGTCTTTGGCAGGGCCCACCTACGAGCAGTACTTC
-	TRBV3-1/TRBV3-2	-	14	TRBJ1-1	CASSQVGGAAGAFF	TGTGCCAGCAGCCAAGTAGGAGGGGCCGCCGGAGCTTTCTTT
-	TRBV7-9	-	15	TRBJ1-1	CASTLTGTLGTEAFF	TGTGCCAGCACACTAACAGGTACTCTGGGTACTGAAGCTTTCTTT
-	TRBV4-3	-	13	TRBJ2-7	CASSQDRDYEQYF	TGCGCCAGCAGCCAAGACCGAGACTACGAGCAGTACTTC
-	TRBV9	TRBD1	16	TRBJ1-6	CASSSDRGNYNSPLHF	TGTGCCAGCAGCTCCGACAGGGGAAACTATAATTCACCCCTCCACTTT
-	TRBV7-9	TRBD1	16	TRBJ1-2	CASSFDRGQGNYGYTF	TGTGCCAGCAGCTTCGACCGAGGACAGGGAAACTATGGCTACACCTTC
-	TRBV4-3	-	15	TRBJ1-6	CASSQDQGTNSPLHF	TGCGCCAGCAGCCAAGATCAGGGGACAAATTCACCCCTCCACTTT
few	TRBV7-2	TRBD1	13	TRBJ2-5	CASSRDRVKTQYF	TGTGCCAGCAGCCGGGACAGGGTGAAGACCCAGTACTTC
-	TRBV19	TRBD1	15	TRBJ1-2	CASSIETGQGYGYTF	TGTGCCAGTAGTATAGAGACGGGACAGGGGTACGGCTACACCTTC
few	TRBV5-1	-	16	TRBJ2-2	CASSSRTASNTGELFF	TGCGCCAGCAGCTCCCGGACAGCATCGAACACCGGGGAGCTGTTTTTT
once	TRBV28	TRBD1	15	TRBJ1-1	CASSPPGQGATEAFF	TGTGCCAGCAGCCCCCCCGGACAGGGGGCCACTGAAGCTTTCTTT
-	TRBV7-9	TRBD2	16	TRBJ2-1	CASRPGVLAGANEQFF	TGTGCCAGCAGACCCGGGGTACTAGCGGGGGCCAATGAGCAGTTCTTC
-	TRBV12-3/TRBV12-4	-	13	TRBJ1-1	CASRYLDTAEAFF	TGTGCCAGCAGGTACTTGGACACAGCTGAAGCTTTCTTT
-	TRBV6-1	TRBD1	16	TRBJ1-1	CASSETTGGVKTEAFF	TGTGCCAGCAGTGAAACGACAGGGGGTGTAAAGACTGAAGCTTTCTTT
-	TRBV24-1	TRBD2	13	TRBJ2-1	CATSDFPGGEQFF	TGTGCCACCAGTGATTTTCCGGGGGGTGAGCAGTTCTTC
-	TRBV10-1	TRBD1	14	TRBJ2-7	CASSESQGAYEQYF	TGCGCCAGCAGTGAGTCACAGGGGGCCTACGAGCAGTACTTC
-	TRBV19	TRBD2	16	TRBJ2-3	CASSMSSGASTDTQYF	TGTGCCAGTAGTATGTCTAGCGGGGCTAGCACAGATACGCAGTATTTT